This TCR beta chain came from a study of blood T cells in healthy people across ages. This clonotype was picked up a small number of times. A J-beta primer mix and a sample-barcoded 5' primer were used in a second PCR of roughly 7 to 12 cycles. TCRdb re-called the 5' RACE reads with MiXCR, one entry per CDR3 protein. The table lists 1.5 million to 2 million distinct CDR3 sequences, roughly two fifths of them singletons. In germline, CDR1 is SGHVS, CDR2 FQNEAQ. The CDR3 has 15 residues. Between the trimmed V and J ends, which lost 4 bases and 0 bases, there was a span of 10 bases. V usage is TRBV7-8 and J usage is TRBJ2-1, with D hard to call. The source material was blood. This receptor was obtained from a human donor in good health. CDR3 DNA: TGTGCCAGCAGCTCCCATCCTAGCTCCTACAATGAGCAGTTCTTC. It encodes CASSSHPSSYNEQFF.